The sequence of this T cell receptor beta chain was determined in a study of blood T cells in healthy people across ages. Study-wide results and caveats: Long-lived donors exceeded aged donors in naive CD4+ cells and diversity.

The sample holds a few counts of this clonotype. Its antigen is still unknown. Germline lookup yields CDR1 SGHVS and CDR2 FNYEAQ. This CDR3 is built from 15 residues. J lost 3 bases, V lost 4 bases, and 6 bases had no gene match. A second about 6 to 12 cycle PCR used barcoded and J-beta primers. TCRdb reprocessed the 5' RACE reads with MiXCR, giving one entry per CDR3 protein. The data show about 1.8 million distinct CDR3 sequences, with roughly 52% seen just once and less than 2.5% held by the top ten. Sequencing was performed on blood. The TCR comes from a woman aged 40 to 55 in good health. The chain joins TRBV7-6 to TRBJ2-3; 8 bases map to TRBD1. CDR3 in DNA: TGTGCCAGCAGCTCGCGACAGGGGATGACAGATACGCAGTATTTT. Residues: CASSSRQGMTDTQYF.